The present T cell receptor beta chain was sequenced within a study of CD8+ T cells in alopecia areata (dated 2018 in TCRdb). In terms of the full investigation: The treated patients took part in an open-label pilot trial in which moderate-to-severe alopecia areata was treated with oral tofacitinib at 5 to 10 mg twice daily. Tofacitinib was administered for 6 to 18 months, and 6 months of follow-up off drug were then conducted to assess delayed response and recurrence. High-throughput TCRbeta sequencing was used to examine T cell clonal expansion in alopecia areata in both the C3H/HeJ mouse model and human patients. Human TCRbeta sequencing covered scalp tissue and sorted CD4+ and CD8+ peripheral blood T cells from patchy and totalis/universalis alopecia areata patients and healthy controls. Tofacitinib-treated patients had biopsies at baseline and at 4 and 24 weeks of treatment, with a later scalp biopsy in several patients. Scalp clonality was compared across normal scalp (n=4), patchy alopecia areata scalp (n=8), and alopecia totalis/universalis scalp (n=8). The RNA source kit depended on sample type: the PAXgene miRNA kit for fixed scalp, the miRNeasy kit for PBMCs, and the RNeasy kit for mouse skin. Amplification of TCRbeta CDR3 regions was done by immunoSEQ multiplex PCR using 35 Vbeta forward primers and 13 Jbeta reverse primers.

The time point label of this sample denotes: baseline before oral tofacitinib. Lesional scalp punch biopsies and peripheral blood were collected from alopecia areata patients. After PBMCs were isolated by density centrifugation and stained for CD3, CD4 and CD8, a FACSAria was used to sort CD4+ and CD8+ T cells. Overall results and qualifications from the work: Lesional scalp, especially in alopecia totalis/universalis, showed higher clonality and more expanded CD8+ clones than normal scalp, suggesting antigenic drive. Unlike mouse skin, where gammadelta T cells dominate, normal human skin contains resident alphabeta T cells that get sequenced too, which complicates analysis of the scalp TCR repertoire. Shared TCR sequences between patients were less evident than in mice, which may be partly attributable to HLA diversity in the patient population.

As for this clone: Its antigen has not been determined. Qualities for individual bases were not recorded, and no much larger clone is one base off.

Based on the germline V gene, the CDR1 and CDR2 sequences are SQVTM and ANQGSEA. At the junction V is shortened by 2 bases and J by 10 bases; bases outside the gene matches: 11. Including the terminal cysteine and phenylalanine, the CDR3 comprises 15 residues. The read is trimmed to its CDR3 DNA, 45 bases read in frame from base 1. The library was built by means of the immunoSEQ multiplex PCR assay. To provide template for TCR sequencing, every sample had RNA extracted and reverse transcribed into cDNA. SuperScript III was used for first-strand cDNA synthesis, primed with a 2:1 mix of oligo-dT and random hexamers. A synthetic immune receptor repertoire was used to measure amplification bias, and any remaining bias was corrected computationally. The authors processed their data as follows. Raw reads were preprocessed for error removal, and CDR3 was defined according to IMGT conventions as running from the conserved cysteine to phenylalanine. Clonality was computed by normalizing Shannon entropy by log2 of the number of productive unique TCRs and subtracting the result from 1. Whether each scalp clone was CD4 or CD8 was inferred by checking scalp TCRbeta sequences against the CD4 and CD8 repertoires from sorted blood. TCRdb's version of the immuneACCESS table is confined to in-frame rearrangements and falls short of the full clone set. An unresolved V gene accounts for under half of the shortfall where checked; the remainder is of unknown origin. The V and J calls and clone size are taken from that table; D and trimming were inferred from the DNA. The sample has about 180,000 clones on record, just under 60% of them singletons. The ten biggest clones cover roughly 14% of the sample.

The sequence came from a human donor with alopecia areata. Specimen: CD4+ T cells sorted from blood, collected at week 0. This receptor chain uses TRBV29-1 and TRBJ2-3, with 11 middle bases fitting TRBD2. The CDR3 corresponds to CSVEPSGGPREAQYF. The nucleotide sequence reads as follows: TGCAGCGTTGAACCTAGCGGGGGGCCCCGGGAGGCGCAGTATTTT.